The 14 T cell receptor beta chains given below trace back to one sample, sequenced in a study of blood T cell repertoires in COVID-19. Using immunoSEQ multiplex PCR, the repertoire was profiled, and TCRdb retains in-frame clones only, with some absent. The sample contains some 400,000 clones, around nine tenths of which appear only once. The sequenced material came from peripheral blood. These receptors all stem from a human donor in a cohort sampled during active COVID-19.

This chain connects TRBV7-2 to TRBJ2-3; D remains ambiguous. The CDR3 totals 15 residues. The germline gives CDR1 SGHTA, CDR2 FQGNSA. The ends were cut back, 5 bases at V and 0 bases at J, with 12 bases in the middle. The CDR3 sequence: CASSRFRGSTDTQYF. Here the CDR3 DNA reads TGTGCCAGCAGCCGGTTTCGAGGTAGCACAGATACGCAGTATTTT.

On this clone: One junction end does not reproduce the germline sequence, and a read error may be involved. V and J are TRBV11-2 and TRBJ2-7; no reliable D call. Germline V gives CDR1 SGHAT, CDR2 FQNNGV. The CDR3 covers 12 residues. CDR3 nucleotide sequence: TGTGCCAGCAGCTCGCCAAATCGGGTCCCCCACTTC. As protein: CASSSPNRVPHF.

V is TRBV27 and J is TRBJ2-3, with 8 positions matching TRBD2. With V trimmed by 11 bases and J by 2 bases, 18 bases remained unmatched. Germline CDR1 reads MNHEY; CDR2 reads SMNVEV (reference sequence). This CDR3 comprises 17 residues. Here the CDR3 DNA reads TGTGCCTCCCGCCCCATTGGGCGGGAGGAGACCACAGATACGCAGTATTTT. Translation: CASRPIGREETTDTQYF.

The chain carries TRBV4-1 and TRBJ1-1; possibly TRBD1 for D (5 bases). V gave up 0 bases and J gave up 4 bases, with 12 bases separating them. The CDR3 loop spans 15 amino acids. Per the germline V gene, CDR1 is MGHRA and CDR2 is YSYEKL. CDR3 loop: CASSQERPGRTEAFF. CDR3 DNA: TGCGCCAGCAGCCAAGAACGTCCAGGGCGCACTGAAGCTTTCTTT.

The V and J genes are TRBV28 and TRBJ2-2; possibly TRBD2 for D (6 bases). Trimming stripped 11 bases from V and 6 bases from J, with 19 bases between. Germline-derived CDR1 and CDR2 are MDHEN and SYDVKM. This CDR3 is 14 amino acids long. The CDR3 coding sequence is TGTGCCGCTAACCCCTGGCGGGACTCCGGGGAGCTGTTTTTT. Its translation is CAANPWRDSGELFF.

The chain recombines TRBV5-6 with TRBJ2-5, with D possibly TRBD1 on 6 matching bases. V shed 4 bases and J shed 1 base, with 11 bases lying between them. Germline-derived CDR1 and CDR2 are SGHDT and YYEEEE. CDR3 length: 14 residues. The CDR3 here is CASSPGTTQETQYF. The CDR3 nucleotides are TGTGCCAGCAGCCCCGGGACAACCCAAGAGACCCAGTACTTC.

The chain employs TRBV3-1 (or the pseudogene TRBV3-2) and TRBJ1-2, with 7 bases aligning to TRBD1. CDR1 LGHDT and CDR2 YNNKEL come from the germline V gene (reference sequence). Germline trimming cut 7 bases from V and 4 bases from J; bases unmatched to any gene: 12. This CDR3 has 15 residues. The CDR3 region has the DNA TGTGCCAGCACCAGAGACAGGGAGAGCTTCTATGGCTACACCTTC. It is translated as CASTRDRESFYGYTF.

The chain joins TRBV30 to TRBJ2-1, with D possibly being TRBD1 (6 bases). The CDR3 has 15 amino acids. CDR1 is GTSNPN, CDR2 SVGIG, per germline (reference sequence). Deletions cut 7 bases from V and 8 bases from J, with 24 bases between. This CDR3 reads CASLQGSQSLYEQFF. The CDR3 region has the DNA TGTGCCTCACTACAGGGATCCCAGTCCCTTTATGAGCAGTTCTTC.

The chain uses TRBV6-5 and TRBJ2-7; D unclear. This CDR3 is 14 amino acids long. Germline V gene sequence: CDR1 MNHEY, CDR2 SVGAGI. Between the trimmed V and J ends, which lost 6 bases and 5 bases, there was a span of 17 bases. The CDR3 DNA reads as TGTGCCAGCAGCCGTAAGACTGGTGCTAACGAGCAGTACTTC. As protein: CASSRKTGANEQYF.

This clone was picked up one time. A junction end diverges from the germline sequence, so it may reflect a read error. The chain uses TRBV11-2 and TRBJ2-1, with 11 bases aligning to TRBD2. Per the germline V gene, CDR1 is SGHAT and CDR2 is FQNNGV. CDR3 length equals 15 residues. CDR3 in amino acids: CASSPSGGYYIEQFF. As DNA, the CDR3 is TGTGCCAGCAGCCCTAGCGGGGGGTACTACATTGAGCAGTTCTTC.

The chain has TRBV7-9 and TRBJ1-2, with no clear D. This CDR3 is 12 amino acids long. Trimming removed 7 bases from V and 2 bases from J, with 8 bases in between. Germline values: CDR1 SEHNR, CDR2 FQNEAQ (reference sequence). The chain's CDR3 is CASTRGNYGYTF. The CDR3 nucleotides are TGTGCCAGCACCAGAGGGAACTATGGCTACACCTTC.

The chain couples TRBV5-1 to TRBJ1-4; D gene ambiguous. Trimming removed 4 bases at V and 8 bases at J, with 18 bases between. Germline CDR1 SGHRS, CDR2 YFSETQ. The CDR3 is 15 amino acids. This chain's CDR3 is CASSPEGGSQEKLFF. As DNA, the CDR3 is TGCGCCAGCAGCCCCGAGGGAGGTTCGCAGGAAAAACTGTTTTTT. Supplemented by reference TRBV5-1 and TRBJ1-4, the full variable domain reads KAGVTQTPRYLIKTRGQQVTLSCSPISGHRSVSWYQQTPGQGLQFLFEYFSETQRNKGNFPGRFSGRQFSNSRSEMNVSTLELGDSALYLCASSPEGGSQEKLFFGSGTQLSVL.

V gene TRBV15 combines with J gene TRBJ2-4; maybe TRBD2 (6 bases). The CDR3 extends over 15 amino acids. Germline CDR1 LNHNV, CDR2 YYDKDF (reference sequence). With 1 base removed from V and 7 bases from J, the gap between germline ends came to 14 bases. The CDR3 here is CATSRAGREVNIQYF. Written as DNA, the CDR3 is TGTGCCACCAGCAGAGCCGGCAGGGAGGTGAACATTCAGTACTTC.

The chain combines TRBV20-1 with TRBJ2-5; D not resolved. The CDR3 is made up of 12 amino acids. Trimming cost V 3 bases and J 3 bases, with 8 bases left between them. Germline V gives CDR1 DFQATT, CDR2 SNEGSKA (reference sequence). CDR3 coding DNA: TGCAGTGCTAGTGGTCTAGAAGAGACCCAGTACTTC. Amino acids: CSASGLEETQYF.